Below are 29 T cell receptor beta chains sequenced from a single sample in a study of blood T cell repertoires in COVID-19. Only in-frame clones appear in the TCRdb table, and some are missing; sequencing was by immunoSEQ multiplex PCR. This table holds about 140,000 clones, around 87% found once. Source material: peripheral blood. All receptors come from a woman aged 60 to 75 with active COVID-19.

This clone has just a few counts. The V and J genes are TRBV21-1 and TRBJ1-2; TRBD1 is the table's D call, not checked against the DNA. TRBV21-1 is a documented pseudogene. CDR3 length equals 16 residues. CDR3 nucleotides: TGTGCCAGCAGCGGAGAAAGGACAGGGGAGGAGTATGGCTACACCTTC. It is translated as CASSGERTGEEYGYTF.

The genes are TRBV9 and TRBJ2-2; no clear D gene. Germline assignment: CDR1 SGDLS and CDR2 YYNGEE. CDR3 size: 13 residues. The V and J ends lost 5 bases and 6 bases respectively, with 11 bases between them. Here the CDR3 DNA reads TGTGCCAGCAGAGCTCCTCCCTCCGGGGAGCTGTTTTTT. This sequence encodes CASRAPPSGELFF.

This chain joins TRBV9 and TRBJ2-7, with 9 bases identical to TRBD1. The germline V gene has CDR1 SGDLS and CDR2 YYNGEE. The CDR3 contains 14 residues. The V gene end was trimmed by 2 bases and the J gene end by 2 bases; junction bases not matched to a gene: 2. CDR3 in amino acids: CASSVGTGPYEQYF. The CDR3 region has the DNA TGTGCCAGCAGCGTCGGGACAGGGCCCTACGAGCAGTACTTC.

The chain carries TRBV18 and TRBJ2-1, with 8 nucleotides matching TRBD2. Germline V CDR1 and CDR2: KGHSH, LQKENI. V lost 3 bases and J lost 9; bases outside the gene matches: 10. The CDR3 is made up of 15 amino acids. The CDR3 region has the DNA TGTGCCAGCTCACCCGCGGGAGGTCGACCCGGTGAGCAGTTCTTC. Translating it yields CASSPAGGRPGEQFF.

V is TRBV28 and J is TRBJ2-5; D is perhaps TRBD2 (6 bases). The V gene lost 7 bases and the J gene lost 4 bases, with 13 bases spanning the gap. Germline loops: CDR1 MDHEN, CDR2 SYDVKM. The CDR3 contains 13 residues. As DNA, the CDR3 is TGTGCCAGCATTTCTAGCGCCCGAGAGACCCAGTACTTC. Translation gives CASISSARETQYF.

This chain joins TRBV18 and TRBJ2-5; D may be TRBD2 (5 bases). The V and J ends lost 4 bases and 0 bases respectively, with 12 bases between them. The CDR3 has 15 residues. Germline assignment: CDR1 KGHSH and CDR2 LQKENI. The CDR3 DNA sequence: TGTGCCAGCTCACGGGGAGCGCAAGACCAAGAGACCCAGTACTTC. It codes for CASSRGAQDQETQYF.

The chain has TRBV24-1 and TRBJ2-5; 9 nucleotides line up with TRBD1. The CDR3 sequence is 16 residues long. Germline assignment: CDR1 KGHDR and CDR2 SFDVKD. V lost 7 bases, J lost 4 bases, and 12 bases stayed unmatched. In DNA form, the CDR3 reads TGTGCCACCAGCCCCGGGGACAGGGCATTGCGAGAGACCCAGTACTTC. Protein product: CATSPGDRALRETQYF.

This chain connects TRBV9 to TRBJ1-3; maybe TRBD1 (5 bases). Per the germline V gene, CDR1 is SGDLS and CDR2 is YYNGEE. Trimming pared 7 bases from V and 4 bases from J, leaving 12 bases between. The CDR3 totals 13 residues. The DNA of the CDR3 is TGTGCCAGCGGGAAGGGGCTGGGAAACACCATATATTTT. This sequence encodes CASGKGLGNTIYF.

The V call is TRBV4-1, the J call TRBJ2-2, with D tentatively TRBD2 (5 bases). Trimming removed 1 base from V and 8 bases from J, with 14 bases in between. The CDR3 is 15 amino acids. Germline V gene lookup returns CDR1 MGHRA and CDR2 YSYEKL. The CDR3 loop is CASSQVPGRGGELFF. The CDR3 DNA follows: TGCGCCAGCAGCCAAGTCCCTGGACGGGGAGGGGAGCTGTTTTTT.

CDR3 coding DNA: TGTGCCAGCAGTCGTATAGGGGGTAACACCGGGGAGCTGTTTTTT. Translated, it gives CASSRIGGNTGELFF. The chain uses TRBV28 and TRBJ2-2; D may be TRBD1 (6 bases). The CDR3 is 15 amino acids. Germline-derived CDR1 and CDR2 are MDHEN and SYDVKM. V shed 5 bases and J shed 2 bases, with 12 bases lying between them.

The rearrangement uses TRBV5-4 and TRBJ1-2; unclear D gene. CDR3 length: 12 residues. With 3 bases removed from V and 8 bases from J, the gap between germline ends came to 11 bases. The V gene's germline CDR1 is SGHNT and CDR2 YYREEE (reference sequence). CDR3: CASSSPRLGYTF. The DNA of the CDR3 is TGTGCCAGCAGCTCCCCCAGACTAGGCTACACCTTC.

The chain couples TRBV18 to TRBJ2-5; TRBD2 matches 8 bases. Per germline, CDR1 KGHSH and CDR2 LQKENI. The junction had 6 bases not matched to a gene; V was cut back by 0 bases and J by 3 bases. The CDR3 loop spans 16 amino acids. CDR3 residues: CASSPPNGRAEETQYF. CDR3 DNA: TGTGCCAGCTCACCACCGAACGGGAGGGCCGAAGAGACCCAGTACTTC.

This clone was seen once. The genes are TRBV30 and TRBJ1-1; tentative D call: TRBD1 (5 bases). From germline, CDR1 is GTSNPN and CDR2 SVGIG (reference sequence). Trimming pared 2 bases from V and 1 base from J, leaving 17 bases between. The CDR3 has 16 amino acids. The CDR3 here is CAWSKRGGGWNTEAFF. CDR3 bases: TGTGCCTGGAGTAAACGGGGGGGAGGGTGGAACACTGAAGCTTTCTTT.

The rearrangement uses TRBV7-2 and TRBJ2-5; 8 bases line up with TRBD2. The J segment lost 1 base and the V segment lost 0 bases, leaving 19 bases of the junction unmatched. Germline CDR1 and CDR2: SGHTA and FQGNSA. The CDR3 is made up of 21 amino acids. CDR3 sequence (DNA): TGTGCCAGCAGCTTAGCGCTTAGGACTAGCTCTGCCGGGGGACGCCAAGAGACCCAGTACTTC. This sequence encodes CASSLALRTSSAGGRQETQYF. Full variable domain (missing parts from reference TRBV7-2 and TRBJ2-5): GAGVSQSPSNKVTEKGKDVELRCDPISGHTALYWYRQSLGQGLEFLIYFQGNSAPDKSGLPSDRFSAERTGGSVSTLTIQRTQQEDSAVYLCASSLALRTSSAGGRQETQYFGPGTRLLVL.

This chain links TRBV3-1 (or the pseudogene TRBV3-2) with TRBJ2-7; the match to TRBD2 covers 11 bases. Trimming cost V 4 bases and J 3 bases; bases outside gene matches: 5. Germline lookup yields CDR1 LGHDT and CDR2 YNNKEL (reference sequence). The CDR3 has 15 amino acids. Written as DNA, the CDR3 is TGTGCCAGCAGCCGGGGCGGGACTAGCGGCTACGAGCAGTACTTC. Amino acid sequence: CASSRGGTSGYEQYF.

The chain employs TRBV5-4 and TRBJ2-5; TRBD2 matches at 7 bases. The trim removed 4 bases at V and 5 bases at J, leaving 8 bases unmatched. The V gene's germline CDR1 is SGHNT and CDR2 YYREEE (reference sequence). The CDR3 has 14 amino acids. In nucleotides, the CDR3 is TGTGCCAGCAGCACCCCGGGACTACCCGAGACCCAGTACTTC. It codes for CASSTPGLPETQYF.

This clone was detected only once. This sequence joins TRBV4-3 and TRBJ2-1; 10 bases line up with TRBD2. The length of the CDR3 is 17 residues. From germline, CDR1 is LGHNA and CDR2 YSLEER. With V trimmed by 5 bases and J by 8 bases, 15 bases remained unmatched. CDR3 nucleotide sequence: TGCGCCAGCAGCTCCGGAGCCTTCAGCGGGAGGGTGGATGAGCAGTTCTTC. It specifies CASSSGAFSGRVDEQFF.

A single count supports this clone. The rearrangement joins TRBV19 to TRBJ2-1, with 14 bases fitting TRBD2. This CDR3 spans 17 amino acids. Germline CDR1 is LNHDA and CDR2 is SQIVND (reference sequence). J gave up 4 bases and V 5 bases, and 7 bases lay outside the gene matches. Here the CDR3 DNA reads TGTGCCAGTAGTCCAGGGACTAGCGGGAGTTTTTACAATGAGCAGTTCTTC. Its translation: CASSPGTSGSFYNEQFF.

This sequence joins TRBV27 and TRBJ2-2, with D possibly TRBD2 on 6 matching bases. The CDR3 contains 14 residues. V was shortened by 3 bases and J by 6 bases, with 11 bases between the two germline ends. The germline V gene encodes CDR1 MNHEY and CDR2 SMNVEV (reference sequence). CDR3 nucleotides: TGTGCCAGCAGTTTGCGGGATCGACCCGGGGAGCTGTTTTTT. Amino acid sequence: CASSLRDRPGELFF.

The chain carries TRBV7-9 and TRBJ2-5; the D is unclear. The V end was cut by 5 bases, the J end by 5 bases, with 12 bases between. Per the germline V gene, CDR1 is SEHNR and CDR2 is FQNEAQ (reference sequence). This CDR3 is 13 amino acids long. The CDR3 bases are TGTGCCAGCAGCCTCGGCAGAGGCGAGACCCAGTACTTC. Protein product: CASSLGRGETQYF.

This clone was seen a few times. The V gene is TRBV7-2, the J gene TRBJ1-2; D not resolved. V gave up 2 bases and J gave up 8 bases, with 15 bases separating them. Germline V gene sequence: CDR1 SGHTA, CDR2 FQGNSA. This CDR3 is built from 14 residues. CDR3 nucleotides: TGTGCCAGCAGCTTATTGGCAGGAGGAGAGGGCTACACCTTC. Amino acids: CASSLLAGGEGYTF.

The count of this clone is one. The CDR3 region is CATSATRPGGRYEQYF. CDR3 in DNA: TGTGCCACCAGCGCAACCCGTCCGGGCGGGAGGTACGAGCAGTACTTC. The V and J genes are TRBV15 and TRBJ2-7; 8 nucleotides line up with TRBD2. The length of the CDR3 is 16 residues. Trimming took 5 bases from V and 4 from J; bases not matched to a gene: 13. Germline CDR1 and CDR2: LNHNV and YYDKDF (reference sequence). The full variable domain, completed using reference TRBV15 and TRBJ2-7, is DAMVIQNPRYQVTQFGKPVTLSCSQTLNHNVMYWYQQKSSQAPKLLFHYYDKDFNNEADTPDNFQSRRPNTSFCFLDIRSPGLGDTAMYLCATSATRPGGRYEQYFGPGTRLTVT.

V is TRBV6-2 or TRBV6-3 and J is TRBJ2-7, with 7 bases aligning to TRBD2. The J segment lost 3 bases and the V segment lost 8 bases, leaving 7 bases of the junction unmatched. Germline V gene data show CDR1 as MNHEY and CDR2 as SVGEGT. This CDR3 is built from 13 residues. The CDR3 sequence is CASGPGTIYEQYF. CDR3 sequence (DNA): TGTGCCAGCGGCCCGGGGACTATCTACGAGCAGTACTTC.

This clone is a singleton in its sample. The chain recombines TRBV6-6 with TRBJ2-3; D gene uncertain. The germline gives CDR1 MNHNY, CDR2 SVGAGI (reference sequence). Trimming stripped 7 bases from V and 0 bases from J, with 8 bases between. The CDR3 is 13 amino acids. The CDR3 sequence: CASIQASTDTQYF. The CDR3, as DNA: TGTGCCAGCATCCAAGCTAGCACAGATACGCAGTATTTT.

This clone occurred a few times. The chain carries TRBV18 and TRBJ2-4; a weak D match, TRBD2 (6 bases). This CDR3 is built from 14 residues. Germline V gene data show CDR1 as KGHSH and CDR2 as LQKENI. The germline V and J ends were trimmed by 3 bases and 10 bases, with 16 bases remaining between them. This CDR3 is CASSPTGLRSIQYF. CDR3 nucleotide sequence: TGTGCCAGCTCACCTACGGGACTCAGGTCTATTCAGTACTTC.

The rearrangement joins TRBV9 to TRBJ2-3, with TRBD2 matching over 11 bases. Germline V CDR1 and CDR2: SGDLS, YYNGEE. This CDR3 region has 16 residues. Unmatched junction bases numbered 9, after V lost 2 bases and J lost 7 bases. Written as DNA, the CDR3 is TGTGCCAGCAGCGTCACCGGGACTAGCGGCAGTAATACGCAGTATTTT. Translated: CASSVTGTSGSNTQYF.

The genes are TRBV2 and TRBJ2-1; TRBD2 might be the D (5 bases). CDR3 size: 15 residues. V was cut by 0 bases and J by 10 bases, with 16 bases left in between. In germline, CDR1 is SNHLY, CDR2 FYNNEI. CDR3 amino acids: CASSEAGVKGEEQFF. The CDR3, as DNA: TGTGCCAGCAGTGAAGCGGGAGTGAAGGGCGAAGAGCAGTTCTTC.

The chain links TRBV6-5 to TRBJ2-7; 9 bases match TRBD2. This CDR3 is built from 16 residues. J gave up 0 bases and V 1 base, and 4 bases lay outside the gene matches. In germline, CDR1 is MNHEY, CDR2 SVGAGI. This chain's CDR3 is CASSYYGSGSSYEQYF. In nucleotides, the CDR3 is TGTGCCAGCAGTTACTATGGTAGCGGGAGCTCCTACGAGCAGTACTTC.

The chain recombines TRBV9 with TRBJ1-3; 9 nucleotides align to TRBD1. J was trimmed by 2 bases and V by 0 bases; bases with no gene match: 6. Germline assignment: CDR1 SGDLS and CDR2 YYNGEE. The CDR3 runs 17 residues. This CDR3 is CASSVDPWDRAGNTIYF. CDR3 coding DNA: TGTGCCAGCAGCGTAGACCCTTGGGACAGGGCTGGAAACACCATATATTTT. Filled out from reference TRBV9 and TRBJ1-3, the complete variable domain reads DSGVTQTPKHLITATGQRVTLRCSPRSGDLSVYWYQQSLDQGLQFLIQYYNGEERAKGNILERFSAQQFPDLHSELNLSSLELGDSALYFCASSVDPWDRAGNTIYFGEGSWLTVV.